Following are 29 T cell receptor beta chains from one sample sequenced in a study of OX40 agonist ivuxolimab in advanced cancers. Produced via immunoSEQ multiplex PCR; TCRdb's table is partial and in-frame only. This table holds tens of thousands of clones, 75% to 95% found once. Sequencing was performed on CD4+ or CD8+ T cells sorted from blood, taken in a trial of the OX40 agonist ivuxolimab. These TCRs come from an adult with an advanced solid tumor such as melanoma, head and neck, liver or kidney cancer.

The chain carries TRBV6-1 and TRBJ1-6; D unclear. Trimming stripped 2 bases from V and 13 bases from J, with 6 bases between. The CDR3 contains 11 residues. Germline CDR1 and CDR2: MNHNS and SASEGT. The CDR3, as DNA: TGTGCCAGCAGTGAAAAAGTCCCCCTCCACTTT. This codes for CASSEKVPLHF.

The V and J genes are TRBV6-5 and TRBJ2-7, with D unresolved. V lost 0 bases and J 7 bases, leaving 7 bases between the germline ends. Germline CDR1 and CDR2: MNHEY and SVGAGI. CDR3 length: 12 residues. CDR3 coding DNA: TGTGCCAGCAGTTACTCGACTGGGGAGCAGTACTTC. As protein: CASSYSTGEQYF.

This clone was detected only once. The V gene is TRBV19, the J gene TRBJ2-7; 9 bases match TRBD2. With V trimmed by 4 bases and J by 0 bases, 7 bases remained unmatched. There are 16 residues in the CDR3. Germline CDR1 LNHDA, CDR2 SQIVND (reference sequence). The CDR3 nucleotides are TGTGCCAGTAGTACCCTTAGCGGGAGTCCCTCCTACGAGCAGTACTTC. Its protein is CASSTLSGSPSYEQYF. Full variable domain (missing parts from reference TRBV19 and TRBJ2-7): DGGITQSPKYLFRKEGQNVTLSCEQNLNHDAMYWYRQDPGQGLRLIYYSQIVNDFQKGDIAEGYSVSREKKESFPLTVTSAQKNPTAFYLCASSTLSGSPSYEQYFGPGTRLTVT.

Comments on this clone: This specimen includes other DNA sequences encoding the same CDR3. The V and J genes are TRBV7-9 and TRBJ1-1; D might be TRBD1 (5 bases). Germline V gene lookup returns CDR1 SEHNR and CDR2 FQNEAQ (reference sequence). The CDR3 consists of 13 residues. V dropped 3 bases and J dropped 1 base, with 6 bases sitting between them. The CDR3 sequence: CASSLTANTEAFF. DNA of the CDR3: TGTGCCAGCAGCTTGACAGCGAACACTGAAGCTTTCTTT. The full variable domain, with the rest looked up from reference TRBV7-9 and TRBJ1-1, is DTGVSQNPRHKITKRGQNVTFRCDPISEHNRLYWYRQTLGQGPEFLTYFQNEAQLEKSRLLSDRFSAERPKGSFSTLEIQRTEQGDSAMYLCASSLTANTEAFFGQGTRLTVV.

This clone was found a few times. The chain employs TRBV7-2 and TRBJ1-5, with unresolved D. Trimming removed 7 bases at V and 5 bases at J, with 0 bases between. Per the germline V gene, CDR1 is SGHTA and CDR2 is FQGNSA. There are 9 residues in the CDR3. The CDR3 DNA reads as TGTGCCAGCAATCAGCCCCAGCATTTT. Amino acid sequence: CASNQPQHF.

This sequence joins TRBV25-1 and TRBJ1-3; weak D call: TRBD1 (6 bases). Germline values: CDR1 MGHDK, CDR2 SYGVNS. The CDR3 runs 15 residues. Trimming left V 3 bases short and J 0 bases short, with 9 bases between. The chain's CDR3 is CASSDRGNSGNTIYF. The DNA of the CDR3 is TGTGCCAGCAGTGATAGGGGGAACTCTGGAAACACCATATATTTT.

This chain uses TRBV6-1 with TRBJ1-5; 7 bases are a match to TRBD1. CDR3 size: 13 residues. CDR1 is MNHNS and CDR2 is SASEGT in the germline V gene. V shed 3 bases and J 9 bases; nucleotides not matched to a gene: 5. CDR3 in DNA: TGTGCCAGCAGTGACACAGGGGAACGGCCCCAGCATTTT. Translating gives CASSDTGERPQHF.

J is TRBJ2-2 and V is TRBV5-4; 9 nucleotides match TRBD1. Trimming at V came to 8 bases and at J to 1 base, leaving 3 bases not matched to a gene. Germline CDR1 SGHNT, CDR2 YYREEE (reference sequence). This CDR3 comprises 14 residues. The CDR3 spells CARKDRGNTGELFF. DNA for the CDR3: TGTGCCAGAAAGGACAGGGGGAACACCGGGGAGCTGTTTTTT.

The chain couples TRBV11-2 to TRBJ1-2; D uncertain. Trimming took 0 bases from V and 8 from J, leaving 10 bases between them. The CDR3 has 13 amino acids. In germline, CDR1 is SGHAT, CDR2 FQNNGV. The CDR3 nucleotides read TGTGCCAGCAGCTTAGATCCCGCGGGGGGCTACACCTTC. As protein: CASSLDPAGGYTF.

This rearrangement joins TRBV11-2 to TRBJ1-3; D is unresolved. V lost 2 bases and J 0 bases, leaving 14 bases between the germline ends. The germline gives CDR1 SGHAT, CDR2 FQNNGV. The CDR3 has 17 amino acids. CDR3 loop: CASSLSPHILSGNTIYF. The DNA for the CDR3 is TGTGCCAGCAGCTTATCCCCCCACATTCTCTCTGGAAACACCATATATTTT.

The chain carries TRBV7-9 and TRBJ2-7; D gene ambiguous. CDR1 is SEHNR, CDR2 FQNEAQ, per germline (reference sequence). The CDR3 has 12 amino acids. Trimming removed 5 bases at V and 2 bases at J, with 7 bases between. The CDR3 loop is CASSTEAYEQYF. CDR3 DNA: TGTGCCAGCAGCACCGAAGCCTACGAGCAGTACTTC.

J is TRBJ2-3 and V is TRBV5-1, with 8 bases matching TRBD2. The CDR3 spans 16 residues. Unmatched junction bases numbered 13, after V lost 6 bases and J lost 4 bases. Germline CDR1 and CDR2: SGHRS and YFSETQ. CDR3 DNA: TGCGCCAGCAAGAAACTAGCGGTAGAAGGGGCAGATACGCAGTATTTT. Its translation is CASKKLAVEGADTQYF.

This rearrangement joins TRBV11-3 to TRBJ2-5; the match to TRBD2 covers 14 bases. V shed 3 bases, J shed 4 bases, and the junction held 4 bases outside the gene matches. CDR3 length: 16 amino acids. CDR1 and CDR2 (germline): SGHNT, YENEEA. The CDR3 DNA follows: TGTGCCAGCAGCTTGGAGGGACTAGCGGGAGCAGAGACCCAGTACTTC. It yields the protein CASSLEGLAGAETQYF.

The chain carries TRBV11-3 and TRBJ2-3; 12 positions match TRBD2. The CDR3 contains 16 residues. Germline loops: CDR1 SGHNT, CDR2 YENEEA. V was clipped by 0 bases and J by 5 bases; unmatched bases: 3. The CDR3 loop is CASSLELAGGGDTQYF. The CDR3 region has the DNA TGTGCCAGCAGCTTAGAACTAGCGGGAGGAGGAGATACGCAGTATTTT.

This chain connects TRBV7-9 to TRBJ2-7; D gene ambiguous. CDR1 is SEHNR, CDR2 FQNEAQ, per germline (reference sequence). This CDR3 spans 11 amino acids. The V end was cut by 5 bases, the J end by 5 bases, with 7 bases between. The CDR3 region is CASSRTDEQYF. The CDR3 region has the DNA TGTGCCAGCAGCCGGACGGACGAGCAGTACTTC.

The chain carries TRBV9 and TRBJ1-3, with TRBD1 matching 8 bases. V lost 0 bases, J lost 7 bases, and 9 bases stayed unmatched. This CDR3 contains 16 residues. Germline V gives CDR1 SGDLS, CDR2 YYNGEE. The CDR3 bases are TGTGCCAGCAGCGTAGCAGGGGGCAGAGAAAGGAACACCATATATTTT. The encoded protein is CASSVAGGRERNTIYF. Full variable domain (missing parts from reference TRBV9 and TRBJ1-3): DSGVTQTPKHLITATGQRVTLRCSPRSGDLSVYWYQQSLDQGLQFLIQYYNGEERAKGNILERFSAQQFPDLHSELNLSSLELGDSALYFCASSVAGGRERNTIYFGEGSWLTVV.

In DNA, the CDR3 is TGTGCCAGCAGTGACACAGTTATGAACACTGAAGCTTTCTTT. It specifies CASSDTVMNTEAFF. V usage is TRBV2 and J usage is TRBJ1-1; D gene ambiguous. The CDR3 covers 14 residues. The germline CDR1 and CDR2 sequences are SNHLY and FYNNEI. V was clipped by 3 bases and J by 0 bases, with 8 bases between them. The complete variable domain, with remaining parts taken from reference TRBV2 and TRBJ1-1, reads EPEVTQTPSHQVTQMGQEVILRCVPISNHLYFYWYRQILGQKVEFLVSFYNNEISEKSEIFDDQFSVERPDGSNFTLKIRSTKLEDSAMYFCASSDTVMNTEAFFGQGTRLTVV.

V is TRBV5-6 and J is TRBJ2-1, with D uncertain. The CDR3 is 15 residues long. CDR1 and CDR2 (germline): SGHDT, YYEEEE. Trimming removed 4 bases from V and 2 bases from J, with 13 bases in between. DNA for the CDR3: TGTGCCAGCAGCAGAACAAGGTCCCCCTACAATGAGCAGTTCTTC. This sequence encodes CASSRTRSPYNEQFF.

On this clone: At the DNA level, this CDR3 is encoded by other sequences in the same sample as well. The chain recombines TRBV9 with TRBJ2-1; a possible D gene is TRBD1 (5 bases). The CDR3 contains 13 residues. Trimming pared 3 bases from V and 9 bases from J, leaving 13 bases between. Per the germline V gene, CDR1 is SGDLS and CDR2 is YYNGEE. The CDR3 region is CASSDRQGGEQFF. CDR3 nucleotides: TGTGCCAGCAGCGATAGGCAGGGTGGTGAGCAGTTCTTC.

This clone was counted only a few times. The CDR3 here is CASSYATGVNTEAFF. The CDR3, as DNA: TGTGCCAGCAGTTACGCGACAGGGGTGAACACTGAAGCTTTCTTT. V and J are TRBV6-5 and TRBJ1-1; 8 nucleotides match TRBD1. Trimming cost V 2 bases and J 0 bases; bases outside gene matches: 2. CDR3 length equals 15 residues. CDR1 is MNHEY and CDR2 is SVGAGI in the germline V gene.

The V call is TRBV11-2, the J call TRBJ2-3, with D tentatively TRBD2 (6 bases). The CDR3 is 13 residues long. The germline gives CDR1 SGHAT, CDR2 FQNNGV. Trimming took 5 bases from V and 2 from J, leaving 8 bases between them. The CDR3: CASSTDYTDTQYF. CDR3 bases: TGTGCCAGCAGCACGGACTACACAGATACGCAGTATTTT.

This chain joins TRBV7-8 and TRBJ2-2, with TRBD1 as a possible D gene (5 bases). The CDR3 loop spans 17 amino acids. Germline V gene data show CDR1 as SGHVS and CDR2 as FQNEAQ. V was trimmed by 4 bases and J by 0 bases, leaving 15 bases between them. CDR3 DNA: TGTGCCAGCAGCTACCTCGTGGGGCCACCGAACACCGGGGAGCTGTTTTTT. Protein product: CASSYLVGPPNTGELFF.

This clone was counted a few times. V and J are TRBV6-6 and TRBJ2-7; TRBD1 matches at 7 bases. The CDR3 length is 13 residues. Losses at the gene ends were 6 bases for V and 3 bases for J; bases not matched to a gene: 5. Germline CDR1 reads MNHNY; CDR2 reads SVGAGI (reference sequence). The CDR3 loop reads CASSPGQHYEQYF. The CDR3 DNA reads TGTGCCAGCAGCCCGGGACAGCACTACGAGCAGTACTTC.

This clone turned up a few times. Other DNA sequences from this sample encode an identical CDR3 as well. The chain combines TRBV7-3 with TRBJ1-1; D gene unclear. From germline, CDR1 is SGHTA and CDR2 FQGTGA. The CDR3 runs 13 residues. V was shortened by 1 base and J by 0 bases, with 3 bases between the two germline ends. This CDR3 is CASSLSVNTEAFF. The CDR3 region has the DNA TGTGCCAGCAGCTTAAGTGTGAACACTGAAGCTTTCTTT.

V is TRBV19 and J is TRBJ2-5, with a weak D call TRBD1 (6 bases). Between the trimmed V and J ends, which lost 6 bases and 1 base, there was a span of 9 bases. Germline V CDR1 and CDR2: LNHDA, SQIVND (reference sequence). This CDR3 comprises 13 residues. The CDR3 DNA sequence: TGTGCCAGTAGGACAGGTTCCCAAGAGACCCAGTACTTC. This translates into CASRTGSQETQYF.

V is TRBV5-1 and J is TRBJ2-7; 11 bases match TRBD1. Germline V gene lookup returns CDR1 SGHRS and CDR2 YFSETQ. CDR3 size: 15 residues. V trimming: 6 bases; J trimming: 5 bases; junction bases outside the gene matches: 10. For the CDR3, the DNA is TGCGCCAGCATCTCCCGGGACAGGGGGGCCGACGAGCAGTACTTC. This sequence encodes CASISRDRGADEQYF.

This chain connects TRBV7-3 to TRBJ2-1; D ambiguous. Germline CDR1 and CDR2: SGHTA and FQGTGA. V was cut by 1 base and J by 5 bases, with 6 bases left in between. The CDR3 runs 13 residues. In DNA, the CDR3 is TGTGCCAGCAGCTTAAATCTACACAATGAGCAGTTCTTC. Its translation is CASSLNLHNEQFF.

This clone was found once. The chain combines TRBV30 with TRBJ2-3; D is perhaps TRBD1 (6 bases). Per the germline V gene, CDR1 is GTSNPN and CDR2 is SVGIG (reference sequence). The CDR3 is made up of 12 amino acids. Trimming took 4 bases from V and 4 from J, leaving 9 bases between them. The chain's CDR3 is CAWKDSADTQYF. The CDR3 bases are TGTGCCTGGAAGGACAGTGCAGATACGCAGTATTTT.

This chain joins TRBV19 and TRBJ1-5, with 7 bases aligning to TRBD1. The ends lost 4 bases at V and 4 bases at J; junction bases unmatched: 10. The CDR3 extends over 16 amino acids. CDR1 and CDR2 (germline): LNHDA, SQIVND (reference sequence). As DNA, the CDR3 is TGTGCCAGTAGTACCAGGGGGACGCGGGGAAATCAGCCCCAGCATTTT. Its translation is CASSTRGTRGNQPQHF.